The present T cell receptor beta chain was sequenced within a study of cytomegalovirus exposure and HLA in healthy donors (TCRdb year 2017). General notes on the study: An earlier analysis of roughly 610 of the donors reported about 280 Gb of sequence data and 117 million unique TCR beta sequences obtained from approximately 180 million T cells. A later analysis re-examined previously published TCR beta repertoires from 610 or so donors and added high-resolution HLA genotyping to investigate patterns of TCR occurrence. On average, about 240,000 unique TCR beta nucleotide sequences were sequenced per donor among roughly 430 genotyped donors of the cohort, with approximately 18% of those sequences being non-productive. Donor age, sex, ethnicity and CMV serostatus were compiled together with the repertoire data. The study aimed to test whether cataloging public T cell receptors could reveal signatures of past pathogen exposure. To decide whether each TCR beta V gene segment behaved as functional or pseudogenic, an earlier analysis of some 600 of the donors relied on high-throughput TCR beta sequencing. Typing coverage differed by locus: A, B, C, DRB1 and DQB1 were typed in roughly 629-630 donors, DQA1 in about 560, DPA1 in around 610, and DPB1 in 472. To predict cytomegalovirus infection status, the study combined high-throughput TCR immunosequencing, statistical association of individual TCRs with disease status, and machine learning. The T cell repertoires of under 750 subjects were profiled by immunosequencing and related to cytomegalovirus serostatus. An early release that covered 500 to 800 HLA-typed donors contained approximately 300 gigabases of sequencing data and tens of millions of unique TCR sequences. All discovery cohort repertoires had been generated using a single sequencing platform. Roughly 5 DR-DQ haplotypes were handled as single units for association and clustering because linkage in the cohort was strong. Among the roughly 390 genotyped donors, around 81% belonged to the genetic ancestry cluster associated with self-reported Caucasian donors. Rather than drawing on any new phenotypic data, the later analysis identified candidate immune exposures from TCR beta sequences and the way those sequences occurred across donors. A separate validation cohort of about 110 different subjects was used in addition to the approximately 640-subject first cohort. HLA typing included class I and class II loci at four-digit resolution. A later genetic analysis took genome-wide SNP genotypes for about three fifths of the 666 donors and used that subset as a discovery cohort. Study-wide findings and limitations: When HLA alleles, especially DR and DQ, strongly co-occurred, attributing TCR associations to individual alleles was difficult. A further reported finding was that TCR beta sequences accurately predicted the HLA-A and HLA-B alleles for most subjects in the first cohort. Across donors, most TCR sequences were observed very rarely, whereas some public TCRs were present in many individuals. The cohort was sequenced for TCR beta chains only, and without alpha or paired-chain data the features that could be detected were limited. Correlated functional status among segregating V segments might be attributable to linkage disequilibrium, but an unknown experimental factor could not be ruled out. According to the authors, the approach could potentially be generalized to other disease states and immunological phenotypes. Because HLA typing was missing for some donors at each locus, association tests included only the typed subset. A later analysis reported that several top co-occurrence clusters appeared linked to parvovirus B19, influenza, CMV and Epstein-Barr virus. Three of the identified cytomegalovirus-associated TCR beta chains were confirmed in vitro to be specific for cytomegalovirus antigens. According to a later genetic analysis, donors in an Asian-associated ancestry cluster had fewer N-insertions in productive TCRs than the roughly 670-donor mean. The study listed 164 TCR beta chains as associated with cytomegalovirus. An association between a missense DCLRE1C variant and V-gene and J-gene trimming of TCR beta chains was found in a later genetic analysis and replicated in an independent cohort. A later analysis found that most CMV-associated TCR beta chains appeared HLA-restricted, with HLA associations seemingly driven largely by CMV exposure. A cluster of highly shared sequence variants was judged likely to be a technical artifact of the sequencing pipeline. The presence/absence analyses assumed that sequencing depth was roughly uniform across donors, and that assumption may not be true. For the cohort, immune exposure information was limited to CMV serostatus. Some IMGT-functional V segments, including TRBV6-2 and TRBV6-3, could not be distinguished by the 87-base-pair reads and were therefore excluded. In a later analysis, HLA-associated TCR beta chains were found to be more clonally expanded and to have lower generation probabilities than equally common non-associated chains. An earlier analysis of some 590 of the donors showed that most TCR beta V segments appeared in productive rearrangements either about 87% or about 30% of the time, which broadly matched IMGT annotations. Approximately 16 rarely observed V segments, including chromosome 9 orphons, were excluded from the earlier analysis of approximately 500 of the donors because counts were too low. The classifier was reported to diagnose cytomegalovirus status with high specificity and sensitivity in both the original and validation cohorts. Specific HLA alleles were associated with 15,000 to 20,000 TCR beta sequences at a false discovery rate of 0.05 in a later analysis. In a later analysis, the rate of TCR association differed among HLA loci, with DRB1 alleles having the most associated TCRs and HLA-C alleles having the fewest.

The cohort was made up of hundreds of healthy bone marrow donors. At the time of sampling, every cohort member was nominally healthy, though immune exposures that went unrecorded were likely present. The donor was CMV seropositive and was included in the group of 270 or so seropositive cohort members. Every donor gave a peripheral blood sample, and the peripheral blood mononuclear cells from that sample were used for TCR beta sequencing. The Qiagen DNeasy Blood Extraction Kit was used to extract genomic DNA from the blood cell samples. The library was made by the immunoSEQ multiplex PCR assay. For the multiplex PCR, a mixture combining 60 forward primers for TCR Vbeta segments and 13 reverse primers for TCR Jbeta segments was used. The CDR3 region of rearranged TCR beta genes was amplified from genomic DNA by a multiplex PCR assay. The amplified TCR beta libraries were sequenced on the Illumina HiSeq System as 87-base-pair reads. As for the original processing: In a later analysis, roughly 80 million unique TCR beta chains were counted across the approximately 670 repertoires, and roughly 11 million of these chains were shared by at least two donors. A nearest-neighbor algorithm error-corrected the raw reads and collapsed the reads into unique sequences, merging closely related sequences to remove PCR and sequencing errors. CDR3 sequences were aligned to IMGT reference sequences to assign V, D and J gene segments. Each retained sequence needed at least a six-nucleotide match to both a V gene segment and a J gene segment. Rearrangements were called productive when the CDR3 lacked stop codons and stayed in frame with V and J; all others were non-productive. CDR3 was defined according to IMGT convention as the region running from the second conserved V-encoded cysteine to the conserved J-encoded phenylalanine. In an earlier analysis of more than 550 of the donors, sequences lacking an unambiguous match to a single V gene segment were excluded. In an earlier analysis of a few hundred of the donors, V segments were called functional above 56.7% productive rearrangements and were called segregating when the between-donor standard deviation exceeded 5%. To diagnose cytomegalovirus status from the catalog of TCR beta chain sequences, a statistical classification framework was built. V and J gene assignment, in a later analysis, came from comparing TCR nucleotide sequences with IMGT/GENE-DB human TR gene sequences. A later analysis assigned CDR3 sequences and most-parsimonious VDJ recombination scenarios with the TCRdist pipeline. In a later analysis, each TCR beta chain was defined by its CDR3 amino acid sequence together with its V-gene family, and reads without a unique V-gene family were excluded. A later analysis removed several hundred highly shared, low-generation-probability nucleotide sequences to deal with suspected cross-contamination and a sequencing artifact. In a later analysis, a clonal expansion index was calculated for each public chain from normalized within-repertoire ranks of inferred template counts. In a later analysis, generation probabilities were computed using a VDJ recombination model fitted to out-of-frame rearrangements, and the results were checked against IGoR. In a later analysis, TCR-TCR, TCR-HLA and TCR-CMV co-occurrence was scored with hypergeometric tests, and a repertoire-size bias correction was applied to TCR pairs. A later analysis estimated false discovery rates by permuting HLA or CMV assignments 20 times. In a later analysis, co-occurring TCRs were grouped using DBSCAN, and TCRdist sequence similarity was added for clustering within HLA-allele-positive subsets. Repertoires with fewer than 30,000 or more than 120,000 public chains, plus five repertoires with anomalous nucleotide sharing, were excluded from co-occurrence clustering. Not all clones reach the TCRdb copy of this immuneACCESS table, which keeps in-frame sequences only. Checked studies attribute under half of the gap to unresolved V genes and leave the rest unexplained. V, J and clone size are taken as reported in that table, and D and trimming were inferred from the DNA itself. The sample's table covers 20,000 to 25,000 clones. The ten largest clones capture about a fifth of the sample.

V loses 4 bases of germline sequence and J loses 1 base, and the interval between the two ends is 14 bases. Based on the germline V gene (reference sequence), the CDR1 and CDR2 sequences are SGHKS and YYEKEE. The CDR3, from cysteine to phenylalanine, totals 15 residues. Of the read, only the CDR3 DNA is kept; its 45 bases are in frame from base 1. On this clone: This receptor's antigen is unknown.

The TCR sequence derives from a man aged 60-69 years in good health and CMV-seropositive. The rearrangement combines TRBV5-5 with TRBJ1-1, with the D gene not confidently named. Sequenced input: PBMCs. CDR3 loop: CASSPNIHGNTEAFF. The sequenced DNA is TGTGCCAGCAGCCCAAACATACATGGGAACACTGAAGCTTTCTTT.